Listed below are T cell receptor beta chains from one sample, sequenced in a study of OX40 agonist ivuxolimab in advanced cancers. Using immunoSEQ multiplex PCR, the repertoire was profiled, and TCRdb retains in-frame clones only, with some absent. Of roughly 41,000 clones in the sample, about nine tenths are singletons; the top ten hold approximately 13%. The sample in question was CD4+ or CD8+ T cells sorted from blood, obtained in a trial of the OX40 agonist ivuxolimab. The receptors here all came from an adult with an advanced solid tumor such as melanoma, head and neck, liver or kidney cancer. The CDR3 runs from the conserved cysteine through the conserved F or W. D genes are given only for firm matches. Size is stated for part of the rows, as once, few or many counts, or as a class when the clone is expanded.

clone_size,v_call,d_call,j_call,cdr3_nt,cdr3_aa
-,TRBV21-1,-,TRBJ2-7,TGTGCCAGCAGCAAAAGCCGAACCCTACCCGACGAATTGTACGAGCAGTACTTC,CASSKSRTLPDELYEQYF
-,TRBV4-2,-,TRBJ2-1,TGTGCCAGCAGCCATCCTCCTAGGGTTTCCTACAATGAGCAGTTCTTC,CASSHPPRVSYNEQFF
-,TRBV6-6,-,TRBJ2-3,TGTGTGAGCCAGGCGGGGAGCACAGATACGCAGTATTTT,CVSQAGSTDTQYF
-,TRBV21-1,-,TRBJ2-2,TGTGCCAGCAGTTTCTCCTACACAGGCTTGACCGGGGAGCTGTTTTTT,CASSFSYTGLTGELFF
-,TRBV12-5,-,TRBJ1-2,TGTGCTAGTGGTTTGGTACGGGAGGGTGGCTACACCTTC,CASGLVREGGYTF
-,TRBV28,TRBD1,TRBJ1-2,TGTGCCAGCAGTAGGGACAGGGAACAGCGGGTCTATGGCTACACCTTC,CASSRDREQRVYGYTF
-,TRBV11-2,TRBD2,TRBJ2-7,TGTGCCAGCAGCTTGGAGCGGGGCGAGCAGTACTTC,CASSLERGEQYF
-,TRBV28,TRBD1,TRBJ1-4,TGTGCCAGCAGTAAAGGACAGGCGGGTGGTGTTGGGAGAGAAAAACTGTTTTTT,CASSKGQAGGVGREKLFF
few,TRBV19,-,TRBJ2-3,TGTGCCAGTAGTATCTTGTCGGGTCACTTAAGCACAGATACGCAGTATTTT,CASSILSGHLSTDTQYF
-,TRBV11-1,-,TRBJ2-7,TGTGCCAGCAGCCTCGCAGGGACGGTCTACGAGCAGTACTTC,CASSLAGTVYEQYF
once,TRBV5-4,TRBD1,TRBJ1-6,TGTGCCAGCAGCTTGGACAGGGGATATAATTCACCCCTCCACTTT,CASSLDRGYNSPLHF
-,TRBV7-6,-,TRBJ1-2,TGTGCCAGCAGCTTAGCCCTCACAGGGATCTATGGCTACACCTTC,CASSLALTGIYGYTF
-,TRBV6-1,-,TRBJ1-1,TGTGCCAGCAGTGATCCAGGGTTGGGGAACACTGAAGCTTTCTTT,CASSDPGLGNTEAFF
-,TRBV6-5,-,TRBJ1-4,TGTGCCAGCAGTTCTTGGGGTCCTAATGAAAAACTGTTTTTT,CASSSWGPNEKLFF
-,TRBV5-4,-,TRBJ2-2,TGTGCCAGCAGCTTGTTCGGGGACACCGGGGAGCTGTTTTTT,CASSLFGDTGELFF
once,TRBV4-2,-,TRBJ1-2,TGTGCCAGCAGCCAAGATCTCTCCTCGGTTACCTATGGCTACACCTTC,CASSQDLSSVTYGYTF
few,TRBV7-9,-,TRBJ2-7,TGTGCCAGCACCTTTTCCGGAAGGGGTTACGAGCAGTACTTC,CASTFSGRGYEQYF
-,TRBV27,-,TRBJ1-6,TGTGCCAGCAGTTTATATCCCCCGGGGGAGAGGTACAACTCCTATAATTCACCCCTCCACTTT,CASSLYPPGERYNSYNSPLHF
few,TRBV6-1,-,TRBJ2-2,TGTGCCAGCAGTGACCGACCCTACCTGAACACCGGGGAGCTGTTTTTT,CASSDRPYLNTGELFF
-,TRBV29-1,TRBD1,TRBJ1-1,TGCAGCGCTATGGGACAGGGCATGAACACTGAAGCTTTCTTT,CSAMGQGMNTEAFF
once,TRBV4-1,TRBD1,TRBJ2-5,TGCGCCAGCAGCCATCCCGACAGGGAAGAGACCCAGTACTTC,CASSHPDREETQYF
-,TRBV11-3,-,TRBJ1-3,TGTGCCAGCAGTTTGCGCGGGACTGCAGGAAACACCATATATTTT,CASSLRGTAGNTIYF
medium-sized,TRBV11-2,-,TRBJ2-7,TGTGCCAGCAGTCTTGTTAGCGAGCAGTACTTC,CASSLVSEQYF
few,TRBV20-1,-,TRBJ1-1,TGCAGTGCTAGAGACGGCACTGAAGCTTTCTTT,CSARDGTEAFF
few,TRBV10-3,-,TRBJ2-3,TGTGCCATCGAGGCAGGGGAAGATGACACAGATACGCAGTATTTT,CAIEAGEDDTDTQYF
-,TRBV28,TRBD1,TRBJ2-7,TGTGCCAGCAGTTTTGGACACAGGGGTCTCTCCTACGAGCAGTACTTC,CASSFGHRGLSYEQYF
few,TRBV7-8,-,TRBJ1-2,TGTGCCAGCAGCTTAGCGGCTACGGGCGATGGCTACACCTTC,CASSLAATGDGYTF
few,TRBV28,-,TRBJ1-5,TGTGCCAGCAGTTTAATGTCCAGCGATTTCCAGCCCCAGCATTTT,CASSLMSSDFQPQHF
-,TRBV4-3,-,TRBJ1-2,TGCGCCAGCAGCCAAGGTCTAGAGGACCGCTATGGCTACACCTTC,CASSQGLEDRYGYTF
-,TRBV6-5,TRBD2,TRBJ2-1,TGTGCCAGCACCTCCGGGGCGGGGGGGCGGAATAAGCAGTTCTTC,CASTSGAGGRNKQFF
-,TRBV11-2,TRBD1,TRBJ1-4,TGTGCCAGCAGCCCAGACAGAGCGACAGGGGAAAAACTGTTTTTT,CASSPDRATGEKLFF